The rows below give T cell receptor beta chains drawn from one sample of a study of OX40 agonist ivuxolimab in advanced cancers. Clones were sequenced by immunoSEQ multiplex PCR, and TCRdb holds only the in-frame ones, with some missing. Here the sample spans about 32,000 clones, approximately 90% being singletons. Specimen: CD4+ or CD8+ T cells sorted from blood, collected in a trial of the OX40 agonist ivuxolimab. The receptors originated from an adult with an advanced solid tumor such as melanoma, head and neck, liver or kidney cancer. Each CDR3 is given with its conserved first and last residue. Each record gives: J gene, V gene, CDR3 protein.

j_gene: TRBJ2-2
v_gene: TRBV11-3
CDR3aa: CASSLAGGRTGVAGELFF

j_gene: TRBJ1-1
v_gene: TRBV4-1
CDR3aa: CASSQGGDRVYTEAFF

j_gene: TRBJ2-3
v_gene: TRBV5-1
CDR3aa: CASSLEGMGLAADTQYF

j_gene: TRBJ1-2
v_gene: TRBV7-9
CDR3aa: CASSFVEIPSNYGYTF

j_gene: TRBJ1-3
v_gene: TRBV4-1
CDR3aa: CASSHQAHSGNTIYF

j_gene: TRBJ1-1
v_gene: TRBV5-4
CDR3aa: CASSTTGLNTEAFF

j_gene: TRBJ2-7
v_gene: TRBV5-4
CDR3aa: CASSPRDSGLEQYF

j_gene: TRBJ2-3
v_gene: TRBV18
CDR3aa: CASSPFPPLAGGTDTQYF

j_gene: TRBJ2-3
v_gene: TRBV19
CDR3aa: CASSTPPGAGGVTDTQYF

j_gene: TRBJ2-7
v_gene: TRBV30
CDR3aa: CAWSSYMGTRHEQYF

j_gene: TRBJ2-7
v_gene: TRBV4-1
CDR3aa: CASSQGGGGTKSYEQYF

j_gene: TRBJ1-2
v_gene: TRBV10-3
CDR3aa: CAISGQDRGYTF

j_gene: TRBJ1-2
v_gene: TRBV5-1
CDR3aa: CASGANYGYTF

j_gene: TRBJ2-3
v_gene: TRBV6-1
CDR3aa: CASSEHWRFTDTQYF

j_gene: TRBJ2-3
v_gene: TRBV27
CDR3aa: CASSLGTGNLDTQYF

j_gene: TRBJ2-7
v_gene: TRBV2
CDR3aa: CASSDWTSGSSVQYF

j_gene: TRBJ2-5
v_gene: TRBV7-6
CDR3aa: CASSWLRDILQETQYF

j_gene: TRBJ2-2
v_gene: TRBV25-1
CDR3aa: CASRQLLGSGTGELFF

j_gene: TRBJ2-1
v_gene: TRBV4-1
CDR3aa: CASSQAGRGTYNEQFF

j_gene: TRBJ1-6
v_gene: TRBV6-5
CDR3aa: CASTGQGGNSPLHF

j_gene: TRBJ2-7
v_gene: TRBV5-1
CDR3aa: CASSYLPGTPYEQYF

j_gene: TRBJ2-1
v_gene: TRBV4-2
CDR3aa: CASSHPAYGSSYNEQFF

j_gene: TRBJ2-3
v_gene: TRBV7-3
CDR3aa: CASSLSASRADTQYF

j_gene: TRBJ2-7
v_gene: TRBV9
CDR3aa: CASSPTGGGASYEQYF

j_gene: TRBJ2-7
v_gene: TRBV4-1
CDR3aa: CASSQGEQLWSYEQYF

j_gene: TRBJ1-5
v_gene: TRBV27
CDR3aa: CASSLLGVQPQHF

j_gene: TRBJ2-1
v_gene: TRBV6-5
CDR3aa: CASSSLDRHEFF

j_gene: TRBJ2-7
v_gene: TRBV27
CDR3aa: CASSPRQGRSYEQYF

j_gene: TRBJ1-1
v_gene: TRBV5-5
CDR3aa: CASSLVTGEAFF

j_gene: TRBJ1-1
v_gene: TRBV9
CDR3aa: CASSVEGGMNTEAFF

j_gene: TRBJ2-3
v_gene: TRBV6-5
CDR3aa: CASSYGTEVADTQYF

j_gene: TRBJ2-7
v_gene: TRBV25-1
CDR3aa: CASSVWYEQYF

j_gene: TRBJ2-3
v_gene: TRBV30
CDR3aa: CAWLRDSTDTQYF

j_gene: TRBJ2-1
v_gene: TRBV4-1
CDR3aa: CASSQVRFPGLTNEQFF

j_gene: TRBJ2-2
v_gene: TRBV2
CDR3aa: CASSEGGSGELFF

j_gene: TRBJ2-1
v_gene: TRBV10-3
CDR3aa: CAISESDRGSNEQFF

j_gene: TRBJ2-5
v_gene: TRBV4-1
CDR3aa: CASSFFGGALETQYF

j_gene: TRBJ2-7
v_gene: TRBV6-5
CDR3aa: CASSWGQGYEQYF

j_gene: TRBJ2-7
v_gene: TRBV11-3
CDR3aa: CASSLNSAYEQYF

j_gene: TRBJ2-7
v_gene: TRBV27
CDR3aa: CASSPGTSFEQYF

j_gene: TRBJ2-2
v_gene: TRBV13
CDR3aa: CASSCKRTGELFF

j_gene: TRBJ2-1
v_gene: TRBV2
CDR3aa: CASLGNEQFF

j_gene: TRBJ1-5
v_gene: TRBV11-2
CDR3aa: CASSLSLGPNQPQHF

j_gene: TRBJ2-7
v_gene: TRBV11-2
CDR3aa: CASSFNEGAYEQYF

j_gene: TRBJ1-1
v_gene: TRBV6-1
CDR3aa: CASSDRVHEAFF

j_gene: TRBJ2-7
v_gene: TRBV20-1
CDR3aa: CSAKGAEQYF

j_gene: TRBJ1-3
v_gene: TRBV9
CDR3aa: CASSVGASGNTIYF

j_gene: TRBJ2-6
v_gene: TRBV7-9
CDR3aa: CASIRWTGPSGANVLTF

j_gene: TRBJ2-1
v_gene: TRBV11-3
CDR3aa: CASSLRQSYNEQFF

j_gene: TRBJ1-5
v_gene: TRBV30
CDR3aa: CAWSVSGFQPQHF

j_gene: TRBJ2-1
v_gene: TRBV6-5
CDR3aa: CASRDQDYNEQFF

j_gene: TRBJ2-7
v_gene: TRBV14
CDR3aa: CASSQRGRPGYEQYF

j_gene: TRBJ2-2
v_gene: TRBV7-9
CDR3aa: CASSLWQGSIGELFF

j_gene: TRBJ2-1
v_gene: TRBV29-1
CDR3aa: CSVETGAGYNEQFF

j_gene: TRBJ2-1
v_gene: TRBV4-1
CDR3aa: CASSRSGDEQFF